The clone carrying this TCR beta chain was detected many times. Its specificity is unknown. Trimming cost V 1 base and J 5 bases, with 8 bases left between them. Germline lookup yields CDR1 SGHDN and CDR2 FVKESK. The CDR3 runs to 13 residues. This specimen comes from a study of CD8 T cells in ankylosing spondylitis. Findings of the study overall: In peripheral blood, disease-linked CD8+ clones occurred at relatively low frequencies. Seemingly distinctive of ankylosing spondylitis blood was a TCR beta motif formed by eight highly homologous variants.

Quantitative 5'-RACE with molecular barcodes produced the TCR beta libraries. TCRdb reanalysed the 5' RACE reads using MiXCR and keeps one entry per CDR3 protein. The sample records approximately 30,000 distinct CDR3 sequences, about 7% being singletons. Source material: blood, either unsorted or a sorted T cell fraction (not recorded which). This clonotype was sampled from a male donor with ankylosing spondylitis or in good health (not recorded which). The V and J genes are TRBV14 and TRBJ2-5, with D possibly matching TRBD2 (6 bases). CDR3 in amino acids: CASSQAGAETQYF. Here the CDR3 DNA reads TGTGCCAGCAGCCAAGCGGGAGCTGAGACCCAGTACTTC.